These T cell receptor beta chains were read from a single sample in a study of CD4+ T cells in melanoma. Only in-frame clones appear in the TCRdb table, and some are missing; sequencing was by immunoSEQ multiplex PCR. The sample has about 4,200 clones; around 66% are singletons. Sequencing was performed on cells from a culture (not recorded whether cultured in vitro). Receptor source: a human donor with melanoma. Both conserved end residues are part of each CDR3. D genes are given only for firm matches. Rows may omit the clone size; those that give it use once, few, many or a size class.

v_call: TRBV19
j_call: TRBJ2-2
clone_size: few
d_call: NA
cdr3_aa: CASDRQGGTGELFF
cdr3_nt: TGTGCCAGTGATAGACAGGGAGGCACCGGGGAGCTGTTTTTT

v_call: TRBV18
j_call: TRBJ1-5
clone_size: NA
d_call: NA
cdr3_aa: CASSSGANQPQHF
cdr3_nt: TGTGCCAGCTCCTCTGGGGCCAATCAGCCCCAGCATTTT

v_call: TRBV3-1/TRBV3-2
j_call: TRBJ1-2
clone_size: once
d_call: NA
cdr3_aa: CASSPRTDRNYGYTF
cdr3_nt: TGTGCCAGCAGCCCGCGGACAGACCGAAACTATGGCTACACCTTC

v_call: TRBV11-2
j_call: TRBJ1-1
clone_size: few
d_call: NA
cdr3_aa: CASSLGLNTEAFF
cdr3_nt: TGTGCCAGCAGCTTAGGCTTGAACACTGAAGCTTTCTTT

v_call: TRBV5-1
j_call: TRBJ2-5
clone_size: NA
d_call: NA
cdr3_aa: CASSLGTQGTQYF
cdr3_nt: TGCGCCAGCAGCTTGGGTACCCAAGGGACCCAGTACTTC

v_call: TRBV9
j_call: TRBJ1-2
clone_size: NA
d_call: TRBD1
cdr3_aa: CASSGYRDREYGYTF
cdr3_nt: TGTGCCAGCAGCGGATACCGGGACAGGGAATATGGCTACACCTTC

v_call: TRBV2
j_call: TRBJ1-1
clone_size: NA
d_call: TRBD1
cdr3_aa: CASTGQVVNTEAFF
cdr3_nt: TGTGCCAGCACAGGACAGGTAGTGAACACTGAAGCTTTCTTT

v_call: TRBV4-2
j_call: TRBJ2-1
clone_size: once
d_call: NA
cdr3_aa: CASSQSRSSYNEQFF
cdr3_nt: TGTGCCAGCAGCCAATCCAGGAGCTCCTACAATGAGCAGTTCTTC

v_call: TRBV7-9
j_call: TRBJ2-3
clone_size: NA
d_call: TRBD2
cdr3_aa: CASSPGLAGLTDTQYF
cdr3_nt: TGTGCCAGCAGCCCGGGACTAGCGGGGCTCACAGATACGCAGTATTTT

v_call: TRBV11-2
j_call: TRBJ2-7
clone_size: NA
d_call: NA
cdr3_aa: CASSSLLANYEQYF
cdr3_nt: TGTGCCAGCAGCTCCTTACTTGCTAACTACGAGCAGTACTTC

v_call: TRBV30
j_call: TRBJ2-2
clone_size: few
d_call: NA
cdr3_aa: CAWSLMGTGELFF
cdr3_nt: TGTGCCTGGAGCCTTATGGGGACCGGGGAGCTGTTTTTT

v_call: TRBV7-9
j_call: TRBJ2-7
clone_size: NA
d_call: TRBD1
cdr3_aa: CASSRPGQSYEQYF
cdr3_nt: TGTGCCAGCAGCCGCCCGGGACAGTCCTACGAGCAGTACTTC

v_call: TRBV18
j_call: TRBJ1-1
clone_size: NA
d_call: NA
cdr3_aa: CASSPNSPGMNTEAFF
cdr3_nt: TGTGCCAGCTCACCCAACTCCCCGGGAATGAACACTGAAGCTTTCTTT

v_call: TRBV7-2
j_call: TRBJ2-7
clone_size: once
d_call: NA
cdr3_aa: CASSLKGWGGSASSYEQYF
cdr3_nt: TGTGCCAGCAGCTTAAAGGGATGGGGAGGTAGCGCGAGCTCCTACGAGCAGTACTTC

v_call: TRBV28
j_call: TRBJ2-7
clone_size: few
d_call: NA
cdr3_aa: CASSSRYEQYF
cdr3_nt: TGTGCCAGCAGTTCCCGGTACGAGCAGTACTTC

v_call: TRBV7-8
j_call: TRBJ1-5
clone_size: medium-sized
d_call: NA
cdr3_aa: CASSLGARAGSRQPQHF
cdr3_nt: TGTGCCAGCAGCTTAGGCGCGAGGGCCGGGAGTCGGCAGCCCCAGCATTTT

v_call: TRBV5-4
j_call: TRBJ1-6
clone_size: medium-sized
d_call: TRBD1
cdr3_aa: CASSFQGENSPLHF
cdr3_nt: TGTGCCAGCAGCTTCCAGGGGGAGAATTCACCCCTCCACTTT

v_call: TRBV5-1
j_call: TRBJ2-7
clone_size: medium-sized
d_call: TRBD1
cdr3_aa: CASSPGTGGYEQYF
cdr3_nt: TGCGCCAGCAGCCCCGGGACAGGGGGCTACGAGCAGTACTTC

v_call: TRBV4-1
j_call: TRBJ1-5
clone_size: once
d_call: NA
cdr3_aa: CASSQVWGISNQPQHF
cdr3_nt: TGCGCCAGCAGCCAAGTATGGGGAATTAGCAATCAGCCCCAGCATTTT

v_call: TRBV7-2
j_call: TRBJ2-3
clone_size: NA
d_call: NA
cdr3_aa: CASSIDTDTQYF
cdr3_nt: TGTGCCAGCAGCATTGACACAGATACGCAGTATTTT

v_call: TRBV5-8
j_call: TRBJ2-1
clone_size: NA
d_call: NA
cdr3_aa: CASSLVRGGYNEQFF
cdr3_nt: TGTGCCAGCAGCTTGGTGAGGGGTGGCTACAATGAGCAGTTCTTC

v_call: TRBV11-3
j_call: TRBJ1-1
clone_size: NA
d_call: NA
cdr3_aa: CASSLLVSTEAFF
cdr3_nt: TGTGCCAGCAGCTTACTGGTGTCCACTGAAGCTTTCTTT

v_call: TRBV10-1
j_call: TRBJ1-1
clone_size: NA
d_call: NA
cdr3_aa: CASSAGSGTEAFF
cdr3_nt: TGCGCCAGCTCCGCAGGGTCGGGCACTGAAGCTTTCTTT

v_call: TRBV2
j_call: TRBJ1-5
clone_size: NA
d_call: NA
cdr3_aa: CASSERDPSFGPQHF
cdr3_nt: TGTGCCAGCAGTGAGCGGGACCCAAGTTTTGGGCCCCAGCATTTT

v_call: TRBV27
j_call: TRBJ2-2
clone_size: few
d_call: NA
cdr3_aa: CASSFSNTGELFF
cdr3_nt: TGTGCCAGCAGTTTCTCGAACACCGGGGAGCTGTTTTTT

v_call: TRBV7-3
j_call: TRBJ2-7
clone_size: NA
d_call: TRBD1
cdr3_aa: CASSPTPGQRHEQYF
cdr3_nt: TGTGCCAGCAGCCCCACGCCGGGACAGAGGCACGAGCAGTACTTC

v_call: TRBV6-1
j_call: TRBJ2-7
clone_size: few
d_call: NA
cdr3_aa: CASSESFGTASEQYF
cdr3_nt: TGTGCCAGCAGTGAATCGTTCGGGACGGCCTCCGAGCAGTACTTC

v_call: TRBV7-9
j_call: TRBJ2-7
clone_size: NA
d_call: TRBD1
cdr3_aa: CASSPRDRGTYEQYF
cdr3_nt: TGTGCCAGCAGCCCAAGGGACAGGGGGACCTACGAGCAGTACTTC

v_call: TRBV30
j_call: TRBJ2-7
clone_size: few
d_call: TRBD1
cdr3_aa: CAWTGQGRYEQYF
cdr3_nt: TGTGCCTGGACCGGACAGGGGCGATACGAGCAGTACTTC

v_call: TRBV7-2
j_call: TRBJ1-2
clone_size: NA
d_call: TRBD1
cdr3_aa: CASSLDGQDPYGYTF
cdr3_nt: TGTGCCAGCAGCTTAGACGGACAGGATCCCTATGGCTACACCTTC

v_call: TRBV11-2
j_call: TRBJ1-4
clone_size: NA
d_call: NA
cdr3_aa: CASSSGEKLFF
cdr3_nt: TGTGCCAGCAGTTCCGGGGAAAAACTGTTTTTT

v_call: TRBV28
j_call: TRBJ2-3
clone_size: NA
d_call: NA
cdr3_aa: CASTPSKAGTDTQYF
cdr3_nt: TGTGCCAGCACCCCTTCCAAGGCGGGCACAGATACGCAGTATTTT

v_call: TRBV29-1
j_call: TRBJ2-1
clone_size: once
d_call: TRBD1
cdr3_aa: CSADRLNNEQFF
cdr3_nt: TGCAGCGCGGACAGGCTTAACAATGAGCAGTTCTTC

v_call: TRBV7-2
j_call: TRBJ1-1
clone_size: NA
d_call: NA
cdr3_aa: CASSPAGGFEAFF
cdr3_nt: TGTGCCAGCAGCCCGGCGGGGGGCTTTGAAGCTTTCTTT

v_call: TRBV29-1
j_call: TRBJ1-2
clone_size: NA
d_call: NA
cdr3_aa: CSVVQGIFYGYTF
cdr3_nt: TGCAGCGTTGTGCAGGGGATTTTCTATGGCTACACCTTC

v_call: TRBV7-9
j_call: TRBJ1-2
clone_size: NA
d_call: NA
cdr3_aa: CASSLVQGQIPGYTF
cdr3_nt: TGTGCCAGCAGCTTAGTCCAGGGGCAGATTCCGGGCTACACCTTC

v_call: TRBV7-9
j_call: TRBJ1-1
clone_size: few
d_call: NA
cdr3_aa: CASSRTARDTEAFF
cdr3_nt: TGTGCCAGCAGCCGGACAGCCAGGGACACTGAAGCTTTCTTT

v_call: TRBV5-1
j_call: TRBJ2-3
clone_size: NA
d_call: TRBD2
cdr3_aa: CASSFSAGDTDTQYF
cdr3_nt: TGCGCCAGCAGCTTCTCTGCGGGGGACACAGATACGCAGTATTTT

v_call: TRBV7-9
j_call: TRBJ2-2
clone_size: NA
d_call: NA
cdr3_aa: CASSGARGPSRTGELFF
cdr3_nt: TGTGCCAGCAGCGGGGCGCGGGGCCCTAGCCGCACCGGGGAGCTGTTTTTT

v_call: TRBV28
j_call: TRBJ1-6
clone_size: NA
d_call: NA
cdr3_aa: CASSFGGQVRPLHF
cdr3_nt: TGTGCCAGCAGTTTTGGGGGGCAGGTAAGACCCCTCCACTTT

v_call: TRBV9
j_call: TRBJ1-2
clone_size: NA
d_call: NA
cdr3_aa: CASSGTGYGYTF
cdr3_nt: TGTGCCAGCAGCGGTACAGGGTATGGCTACACCTTC

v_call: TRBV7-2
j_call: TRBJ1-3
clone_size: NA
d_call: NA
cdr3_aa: CASSYVGGPGNTIYF
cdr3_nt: TGTGCCAGCAGCTATGTTGGGGGACCTGGAAACACCATATATTTT

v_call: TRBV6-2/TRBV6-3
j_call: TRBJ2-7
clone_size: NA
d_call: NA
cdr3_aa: CASSISSYEQYF
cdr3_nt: TGTGCCAGCAGCATTTCGTCCTACGAGCAGTACTTC

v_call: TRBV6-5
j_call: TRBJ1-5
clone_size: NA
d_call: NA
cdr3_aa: CASSYPSQPQHF
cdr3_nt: TGTGCCAGCAGTTACCCCAGTCAGCCCCAGCATTTT

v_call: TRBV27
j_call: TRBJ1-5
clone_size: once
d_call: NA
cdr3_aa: CASRAGNQPQHF
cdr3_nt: TGTGCCAGCAGGGCAGGCAATCAGCCCCAGCATTTT

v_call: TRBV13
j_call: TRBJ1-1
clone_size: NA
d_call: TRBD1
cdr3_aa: CASSQGLDRHGTEAFF
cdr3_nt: TGTGCCAGCAGTCAAGGACTGGACAGGCATGGCACTGAAGCTTTCTTT